This T cell receptor beta chain was sequenced for a study of blood T cells in healthy people across ages. Caucasian individuals from Russia who were healthy and aged about 6 to 95 acted as donors. PCR was performed a second time for about 6 to 12 cycles using a sample-barcoded 5' primer and a J-beta primer mix. TCRdb re-called the 5' RACE reads with MiXCR, one entry per CDR3 protein. The data show hundreds of thousands of distinct CDR3 sequences, roughly 21% seen once. The junction had 7 bases not matched to a gene; V was cut back by 4 bases and J by 4 bases. Germline V gene lookup returns CDR1 MDHEN and CDR2 SYDVKM. The CDR3 is 15 amino acids.

This receptor was obtained from a man aged 65 to 85 in good health. V gene TRBV28 combines with J gene TRBJ1-1; 9 bases line up with TRBD1. Sequenced material: blood. The CDR3 region has the DNA TGTGCCAGCAGTTACCCCGGACAGGGGTTCACTGAAGCTTTCTTT. Translation gives CASSYPGQGFTEAFF. Full variable domain (missing parts from reference TRBV28 and TRBJ1-1): DVKVTQSSRYLVKRTGEKVFLECVQDMDHENMFWYRQDPGLGLRLIYFSYDVKMKEKGDIPEGYSVSREKKERFSLILESASTNQTSMYLCASSYPGQGFTEAFFGQGTRLTVV.